This record concerns one T cell receptor (beta chain) sequence. The target antigen is unknown. CDR1 is SNHLY and CDR2 is FYNNEI in the germline V gene. The CDR3 spans 13 residues. V lost 7 bases and J 1 base, leaving 8 bases between the germline ends. These data come from a study of cytomegalovirus exposure and HLA in healthy donors. Study findings and constraints: Analysis was carried out at a later point, and it linked a missense DCLRE1C variant to TCR beta V- and J-gene trimming. A likely sequencing artifact accounted for one observed cluster of highly shared sequence variants.

Primers for the PCR totalled 60 Vbeta and 13 Jbeta. In the source study's methods: Later, an analysis found around 77 million unique TCR beta chains, and some 10 million of these were shared. Produced via immunoSEQ multiplex PCR; TCRdb's table is partial and in-frame only. The DNA gave D and trimming, while V, J and clone size come from that table. The sample has tens of thousands of clones; roughly two thirds are singletons. This TCR was sampled from a woman in her forties or fifties in good health and CMV-seronegative. Input material: PBMCs. This chain joins TRBV2 and TRBJ1-5; D ambiguous. The CDR3 bases are TGTGCCAGCACTCGGGAAAGCAATCAGCCCCAGCATTTT. This encodes CASTRESNQPQHF.